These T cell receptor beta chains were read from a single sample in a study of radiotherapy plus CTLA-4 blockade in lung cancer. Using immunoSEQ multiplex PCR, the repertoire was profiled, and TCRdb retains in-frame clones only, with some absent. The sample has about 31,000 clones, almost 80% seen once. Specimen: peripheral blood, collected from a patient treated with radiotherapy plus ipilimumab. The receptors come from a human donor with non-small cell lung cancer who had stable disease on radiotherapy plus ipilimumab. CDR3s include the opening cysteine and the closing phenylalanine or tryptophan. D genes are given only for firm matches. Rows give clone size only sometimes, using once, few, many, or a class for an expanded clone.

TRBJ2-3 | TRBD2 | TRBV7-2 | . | CASSSLGASGGFNTDTQYF | TGTGCCAGCAGCTCCCTCGGGGCTAGCGGGGGCTTCAACACAGATACGCAGTATTTT
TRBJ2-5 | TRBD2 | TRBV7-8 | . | CASSLARGVRETQYF | TGTGCCAGCAGCTTAGCGCGGGGGGTGAGGGAGACCCAGTACTTC
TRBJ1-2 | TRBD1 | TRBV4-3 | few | CASSRSGQGGFGYTF | TGCGCCAGCAGCCGGTCGGGACAGGGAGGGTTTGGCTACACCTTC
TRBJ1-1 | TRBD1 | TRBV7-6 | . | CASSWGTGTRSEAFF | TGTGCCAGCAGCTGGGGGACAGGTACGAGGTCTGAAGCTTTCTTT
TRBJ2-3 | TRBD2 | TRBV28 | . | CASSPRAGGPNTQYF | TGTGCCAGCAGTCCCCGGGCGGGGGGGCCCAATACGCAGTATTTT
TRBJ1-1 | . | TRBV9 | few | CASSVVPGDTEAFF | TGTGCCAGCAGCGTAGTTCCCGGAGACACTGAAGCTTTCTTT
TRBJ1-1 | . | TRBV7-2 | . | CASSLQGNTEAFF | TGTGCCAGCAGCCTACAGGGAAACACTGAAGCTTTCTTT
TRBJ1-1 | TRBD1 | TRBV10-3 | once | CAIRTGGNTEAFF | TGTGCCATCAGAACAGGGGGTAACACTGAAGCTTTCTTT
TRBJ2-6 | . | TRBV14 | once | CASSPDRSSGANVLTF | TGTGCCAGCAGCCCCGACAGAAGCTCTGGGGCCAACGTCCTGACTTTC
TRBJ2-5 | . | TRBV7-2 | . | CASSPRLRETQYF | TGTGCCAGCAGCCCGCGTCTTCGAGAGACCCAGTACTTC
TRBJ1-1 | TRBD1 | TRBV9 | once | CASSVDRGQGLTEAFF | TGTGCCAGCAGCGTAGACAGGGGGCAGGGGCTGACTGAAGCTTTCTTT
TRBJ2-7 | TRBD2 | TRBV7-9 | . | CASSDGGFYEQYF | TGTGCCAGCAGCGACGGGGGGTTCTACGAGCAGTACTTC
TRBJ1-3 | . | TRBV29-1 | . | CSVTFTLSGNTIYF | TGCAGCGTCACGTTCACTCTCTCTGGAAACACCATATATTTT
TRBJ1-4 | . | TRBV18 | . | CASSPGLGEEKLFF | TGTGCCAGCTCACCGGGACTGGGAGAAGAAAAACTGTTTTTT
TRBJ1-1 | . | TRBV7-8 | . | CASSLNFAGTEAFF | TGTGCCAGCAGCTTAAATTTTGCAGGGACTGAAGCTTTCTTT
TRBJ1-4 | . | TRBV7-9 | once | CASSDGATNEKLFF | TGTGCCAGCAGTGACGGGGCAACTAATGAAAAACTGTTTTTT
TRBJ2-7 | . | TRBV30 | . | CACDKSITYEQYF | TGTGCCTGTGACAAGTCCATAACCTACGAGCAGTACTTC
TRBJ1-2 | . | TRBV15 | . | CATSRGEANYGYTF | TGTGCCACCAGCAGAGGGGAGGCTAACTATGGCTACACCTTC